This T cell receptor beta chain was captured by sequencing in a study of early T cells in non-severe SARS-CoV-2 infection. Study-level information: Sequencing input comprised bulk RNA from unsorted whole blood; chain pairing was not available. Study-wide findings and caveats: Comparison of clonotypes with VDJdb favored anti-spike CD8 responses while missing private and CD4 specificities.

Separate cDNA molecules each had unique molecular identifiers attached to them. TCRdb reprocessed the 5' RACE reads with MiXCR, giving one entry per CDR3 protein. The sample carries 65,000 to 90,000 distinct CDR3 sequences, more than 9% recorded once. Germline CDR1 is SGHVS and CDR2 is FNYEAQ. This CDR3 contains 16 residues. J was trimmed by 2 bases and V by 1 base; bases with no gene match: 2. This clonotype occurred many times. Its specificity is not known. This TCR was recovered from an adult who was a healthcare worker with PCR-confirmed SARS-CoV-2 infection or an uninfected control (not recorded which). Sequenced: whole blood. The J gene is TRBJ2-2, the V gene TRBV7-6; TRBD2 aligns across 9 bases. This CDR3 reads CASSLELAGNTGELFF. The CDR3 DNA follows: TGTGCCAGCAGCTTAGAACTAGCGGGCAACACCGGGGAGCTGTTTTTT. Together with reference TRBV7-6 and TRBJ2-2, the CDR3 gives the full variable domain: GAGVSQSPRYKVTKRGQDVALRCDPISGHVSLYWYRQALGQGPEFLTYFNYEAQQDKSGLPNDRFSAERPEGSISTLTIQRTEQRDSAMYRCASSLELAGNTGELFFGEGSRLTVL.